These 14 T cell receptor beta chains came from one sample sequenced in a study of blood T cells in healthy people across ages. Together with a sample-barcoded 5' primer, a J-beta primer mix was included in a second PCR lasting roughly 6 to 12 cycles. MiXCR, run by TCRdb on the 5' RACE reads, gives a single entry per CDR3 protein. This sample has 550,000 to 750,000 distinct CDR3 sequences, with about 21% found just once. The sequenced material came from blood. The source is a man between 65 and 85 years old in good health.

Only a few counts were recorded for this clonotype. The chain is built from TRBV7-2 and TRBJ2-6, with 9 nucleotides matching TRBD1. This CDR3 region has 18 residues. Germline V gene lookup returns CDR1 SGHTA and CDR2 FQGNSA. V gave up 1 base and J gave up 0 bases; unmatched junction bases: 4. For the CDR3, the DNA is TGTGCCAGCAGCTTAGGGGGACAGGGCCTCTCTGGGGCCAACGTCCTGACTTTC. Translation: CASSLGGQGLSGANVLTF.

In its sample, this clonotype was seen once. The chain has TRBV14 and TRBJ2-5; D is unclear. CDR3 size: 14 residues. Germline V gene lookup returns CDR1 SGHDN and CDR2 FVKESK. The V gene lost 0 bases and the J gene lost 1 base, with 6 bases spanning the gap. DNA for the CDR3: TGTGCCAGCAGCCAAGAGCCCCTCCAAGAGACCCAGTACTTC. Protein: CASSQEPLQETQYF.

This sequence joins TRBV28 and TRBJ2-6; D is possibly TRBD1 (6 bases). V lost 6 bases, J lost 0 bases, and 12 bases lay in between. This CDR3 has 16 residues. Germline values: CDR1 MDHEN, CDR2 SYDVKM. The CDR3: CASSKTGFSGANVLTF. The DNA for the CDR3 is TGTGCCAGCAGCAAGACAGGTTTCTCTGGGGCCAACGTCCTGACTTTC.

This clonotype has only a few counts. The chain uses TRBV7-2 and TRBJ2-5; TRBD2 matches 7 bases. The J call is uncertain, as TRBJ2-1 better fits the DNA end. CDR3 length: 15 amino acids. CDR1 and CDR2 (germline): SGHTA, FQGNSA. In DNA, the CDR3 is TGTGCCAGCAGCTTAGCACGCGGGAGTTCCGATGAGCAGTTCTTC. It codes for CASSLARGSSDEQFF.

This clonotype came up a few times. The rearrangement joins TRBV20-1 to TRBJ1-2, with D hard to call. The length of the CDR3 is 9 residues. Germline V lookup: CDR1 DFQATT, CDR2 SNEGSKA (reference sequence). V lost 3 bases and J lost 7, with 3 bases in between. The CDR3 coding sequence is TGCAGTGCTAGGAGTGGCTACACCTTC. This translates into CSARSGYTF.

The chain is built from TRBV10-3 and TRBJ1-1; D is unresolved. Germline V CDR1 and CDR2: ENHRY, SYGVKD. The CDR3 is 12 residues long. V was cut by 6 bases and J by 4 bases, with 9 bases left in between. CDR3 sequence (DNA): TGTGCCATCAGCTACGGTGGCACTGAAGCTTTCTTT. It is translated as CAISYGGTEAFF.

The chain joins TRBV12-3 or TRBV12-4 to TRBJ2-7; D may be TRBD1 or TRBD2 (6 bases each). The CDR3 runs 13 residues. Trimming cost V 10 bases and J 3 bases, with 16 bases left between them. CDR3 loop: CATGAGIDYEQYF. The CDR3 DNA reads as TGTGCCACAGGGGCGGGAATCGACTACGAGCAGTACTTC.

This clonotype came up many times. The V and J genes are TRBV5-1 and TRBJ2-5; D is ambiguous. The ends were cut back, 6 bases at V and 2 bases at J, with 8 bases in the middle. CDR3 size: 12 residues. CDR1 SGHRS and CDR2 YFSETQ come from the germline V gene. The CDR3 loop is CASTTNQETQYF. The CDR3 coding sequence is TGCGCCAGCACAACGAATCAAGAGACCCAGTACTTC.

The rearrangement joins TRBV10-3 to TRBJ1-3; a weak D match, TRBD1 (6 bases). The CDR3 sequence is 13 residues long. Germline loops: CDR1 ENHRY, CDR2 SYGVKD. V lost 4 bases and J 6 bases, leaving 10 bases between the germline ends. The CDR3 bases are TGTGCCATCAGTGTGCAGGGGCCAAACACCATATATTTT. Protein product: CAISVQGPNTIYF.

The CDR3, as DNA: TGTGCCAGCAGTGCGGCTCGGGGGGTTGAAAAACTGTTTTTT. Its protein is CASSAARGVEKLFF. V gene TRBV25-1 combines with J gene TRBJ1-4; TRBD1 is a possible D gene (5 bases). Germline V CDR1 and CDR2: MGHDK, SYGVNS. CDR3 length: 14 residues. Between the trimmed V and J ends, which lost 4 bases and 7 bases, there was a span of 13 bases.

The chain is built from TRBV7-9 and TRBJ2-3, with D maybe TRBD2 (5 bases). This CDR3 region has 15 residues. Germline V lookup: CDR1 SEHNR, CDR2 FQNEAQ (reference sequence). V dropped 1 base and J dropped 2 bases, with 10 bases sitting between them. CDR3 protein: CASSLDPGFTDTQYF. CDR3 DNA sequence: TGTGCCAGCAGCTTAGACCCGGGATTCACAGATACGCAGTATTTT.

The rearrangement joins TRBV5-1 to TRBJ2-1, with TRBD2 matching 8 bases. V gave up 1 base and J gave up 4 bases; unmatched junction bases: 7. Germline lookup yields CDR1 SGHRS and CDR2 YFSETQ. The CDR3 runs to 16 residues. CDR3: CASSLNWREEYNEQFF. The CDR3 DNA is TGCGCCAGCAGCTTGAATTGGCGGGAGGAATACAATGAGCAGTTCTTC.

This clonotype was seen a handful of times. CDR3 in amino acids: CSARYSGGTNTGELFF. CDR3 DNA sequence: TGCAGTGCTAGATATTCCGGAGGGACTAACACCGGGGAGCTGTTTTTT. V is TRBV20-1 and J is TRBJ2-2; D is perhaps TRBD2 (6 bases). Trimming removed 2 bases from V and 2 bases from J, with 15 bases in between. The CDR3 sequence is 16 residues long. Per the germline V gene, CDR1 is DFQATT and CDR2 is SNEGSKA (reference sequence).

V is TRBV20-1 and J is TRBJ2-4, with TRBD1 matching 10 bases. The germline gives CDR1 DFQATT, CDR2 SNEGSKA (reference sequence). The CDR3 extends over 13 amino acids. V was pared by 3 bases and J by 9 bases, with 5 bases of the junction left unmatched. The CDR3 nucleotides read TGCAGTGCTAGGGGGACAGGGGCGGTCATTCAGTACTTC. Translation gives CSARGTGAVIQYF.